A single sample is the source of the 18 T cell receptor beta chains below, sequenced in a study of blood T cell repertoires in COVID-19. Produced via immunoSEQ multiplex PCR; TCRdb's table is partial and in-frame only. Of 140,000 to 150,000 clones in the sample, about 83% are singletons; the top ten hold around 16%. The specimen was peripheral blood. The receptors shown here come from a man aged 50 or older with acute or convalescent COVID-19.

J is TRBJ1-2 and V is TRBV2; TRBD1 agrees at 10 bases. V was pared by 6 bases and J by 6 bases, with 10 bases of the junction left unmatched. The CDR3 is made up of 15 amino acids. Germline-derived CDR1 and CDR2 are SNHLY and FYNNEI. In DNA form, the CDR3 reads TGTGCCAGCAGGGAAACCACCGGGACAGGGGATGGCTACACCTTC. It translates to CASRETTGTGDGYTF.

The genes are TRBV11-2 and TRBJ1-1, with TRBD1 identical over 8 bases. This CDR3 comprises 16 residues. V gave up 0 bases and J gave up 5 bases; unmatched junction bases: 8. Per germline, CDR1 SGHAT and CDR2 FQNNGV. This CDR3 is CASSLDQWQGATEAFF. CDR3 nucleotide sequence: TGTGCCAGCAGCTTAGATCAGTGGCAGGGGGCTACTGAAGCTTTCTTT.

V gene TRBV19 combines with J gene TRBJ2-2; weak D call: TRBD2 (6 bases). V was shortened by 9 bases and J by 1 base, with 12 bases between the two germline ends. CDR3 length: 14 amino acids. The germline V gene encodes CDR1 LNHDA and CDR2 SQIVND (reference sequence). The chain's CDR3 is CASHPRGNTGELFF. For the CDR3, the DNA is TGTGCCAGCCATCCGCGGGGGAACACCGGGGAGCTGTTTTTT.

This sequence joins TRBV6-6 and TRBJ1-5; 7 nucleotides line up with TRBD1. V lost 5 bases, J lost 0 bases, and 4 bases stayed unmatched. The CDR3 sequence is 15 residues long. Germline assignment: CDR1 MNHNY and CDR2 SVGAGI (reference sequence). Written as DNA, the CDR3 is TGTGCCAGCAGTCCGGGACAGAATAGCAATCAGCCCCAGCATTTT. This translates into CASSPGQNSNQPQHF.

This chain connects TRBV11-2 to TRBJ1-4; 10 nucleotides line up with TRBD1. The germline V gene encodes CDR1 SGHAT and CDR2 FQNNGV. Germline trimming cut 2 bases from V and 8 bases from J; bases unmatched to any gene: 2. This CDR3 is 14 amino acids long. The CDR3 spells CASSLRTGGEKLFF. The DNA for the CDR3 is TGTGCCAGCAGCTTACGGACAGGGGGGGAAAAACTGTTTTTT.

The chain employs TRBV27 and TRBJ2-5; D perhaps matches TRBD2 (5 bases). Trimming removed 0 bases from V and 3 bases from J, with 8 bases in between. Germline assignment: CDR1 MNHEY and CDR2 SMNVEV (reference sequence). The CDR3 sequence is 14 residues long. The CDR3 is CASSLSSGEETQYF. CDR3 bases: TGTGCCAGCAGTTTATCCTCCGGGGAAGAGACCCAGTACTTC.

This clone occurred a few times. The rearrangement joins TRBV30 to TRBJ2-3; TRBD1 matches at 8 bases. The J segment lost 7 bases and the V segment lost 0 bases, leaving 12 bases of the junction unmatched. Per the germline V gene, CDR1 is GTSNPN and CDR2 is SVGIG (reference sequence). The CDR3 runs 16 residues. The CDR3 DNA reads TGTGCCTGGAGTGTACCGCCAGGACAGGGCCACAATACGCAGTATTTT. This codes for CAWSVPPGQGHNTQYF.

The J gene is TRBJ2-3, the V gene TRBV12-3 or TRBV12-4, with unresolved D. The V gene lost 6 bases and the J gene lost 7 bases, with 14 bases spanning the gap. CDR3 length equals 13 residues. Written as DNA, the CDR3 is TGTGCCAGCAGGCTACCGGGTACTTATACGCAGTATTTT. This translates into CASRLPGTYTQYF.

This chain links TRBV2 with TRBJ1-2, with 11 bases aligning to TRBD1. The CDR3 totals 16 residues. Looked up from germline, CDR1 is SNHLY and CDR2 is FYNNEI. J was trimmed by 8 bases and V by 5 bases; bases with no gene match: 13. CDR3 in DNA: TGTGCCAGCAGTATGGGGACAACCGGGACAGGGGGGGGCTACACCTTC. Its translation is CASSMGTTGTGGGYTF.

The V call is TRBV3-1 (or the pseudogene TRBV3-2), the J call TRBJ2-5; 9 nucleotides agree with TRBD2. The CDR3 runs to 18 residues. V trimming: 2 bases; J trimming: 7 bases; junction bases outside the gene matches: 17. Germline V lookup: CDR1 LGHDT, CDR2 YNNKEL (reference sequence). CDR3 region: CASSQSSSGVNSPGTQYF. As DNA, the CDR3 is TGTGCCAGCAGCCAAAGCTCTAGCGGGGTTAACTCGCCCGGGACCCAGTACTTC.

The J gene is TRBJ2-3, the V gene TRBV5-1; 11 bases match TRBD2. The V and J ends lost 7 bases and 1 base, in that order; junction bases with no gene match: 8. This CDR3 contains 16 residues. Germline values: CDR1 SGHRS, CDR2 YFSETQ. The CDR3 coding sequence is TGCGCCAGCCGGTCCCTAGCGGGGGGCCGCACAGATACGCAGTATTTT. Translating it yields CASRSLAGGRTDTQYF.

This clone was observed once. The chain has TRBV19 and TRBJ1-2; 9 nucleotides line up with TRBD1. CDR3 length: 13 residues. The germline V gene encodes CDR1 LNHDA and CDR2 SQIVND (reference sequence). The V gene end was trimmed by 5 bases and the J gene end by 4 bases; junction bases not matched to a gene: 2. CDR3 nucleotides: TGTGCCAGTAGTCCGGACAGGGGCTATGGCTACACCTTC. Protein product: CASSPDRGYGYTF. The full variable domain, in which reference TRBV19 and TRBJ1-2 provide the parts outside the CDR3, is DGGITQSPKYLFRKEGQNVTLSCEQNLNHDAMYWYRQDPGQGLRLIYYSQIVNDFQKGDIAEGYSVSREKKESFPLTVTSAQKNPTAFYLCASSPDRGYGYTFGSGTRLTVV.

The chain links TRBV20-1 to TRBJ2-2; a weak D match, TRBD2 (6 bases). Trimming took off 3 bases at V and 4 bases at J, with 12 bases between the two ends. CDR1 and CDR2 from the germline V gene are DFQATT and SNEGSKA (reference sequence). The CDR3 sequence is 14 residues long. This CDR3 is CSASMREVTGELFF. DNA for the CDR3: TGCAGTGCTAGTATGAGGGAGGTCACCGGGGAGCTGTTTTTT.

V is TRBV27 and J is TRBJ2-3; tentative D call: TRBD1 (5 bases). Trimming removed 6 bases from V and 4 bases from J, with 14 bases in between. The CDR3 is 14 amino acids. The V gene's germline CDR1 is MNHEY and CDR2 SMNVEV (reference sequence). CDR3 bases: TGTGCCAGCAGCATACTCGGCAGGGCAGATACGCAGTATTTT. Its protein is CASSILGRADTQYF.

The chain links TRBV4-2 to TRBJ2-7; 7 bases agree with TRBD2. J gave up 2 bases and V 0 bases, and 4 bases lay outside the gene matches. Per germline, CDR1 LGHNA and CDR2 YNFKEQ. CDR3 length equals 15 residues. The CDR3 nucleotides are TGTGCCAGCAGCCAAGAGAGGACTAGTGCCTACGAGCAGTACTTC. Translating it yields CASSQERTSAYEQYF.

V is TRBV7-3 and J is TRBJ2-3; TRBD2 is a possible D gene (7 bases). Germline V gene sequence: CDR1 SGHTA, CDR2 FQGTGA. The CDR3 has 15 amino acids. Trimming took 4 bases from V and 3 from J, leaving 14 bases between them. As DNA, the CDR3 is TGTGCCAGCAGCTCGCAGGGAGGGGGAACAGATACGCAGTATTTT. As protein: CASSSQGGGTDTQYF.

This chain joins TRBV3-1 (or the pseudogene TRBV3-2) and TRBJ2-5; 7 bases map to TRBD1. This CDR3 has 15 residues. The germline gives CDR1 LGHDT, CDR2 YNNKEL (reference sequence). The V gene end was trimmed by 6 bases and the J gene end by 2 bases; junction bases not matched to a gene: 9. CDR3 nucleotides: TGTGCCAGCAGGCGCACAGGGGCCCCACAAGAGACCCAGTACTTC. It translates to CASRRTGAPQETQYF.

This chain connects TRBV5-1 to TRBJ2-3, with D possibly TRBD2 on 7 matching bases. Looked up from germline, CDR1 is SGHRS and CDR2 is YFSETQ. V was shortened by 4 bases and J by 2 bases, with 11 bases between the two germline ends. There are 14 residues in the CDR3. DNA of the CDR3: TGCGCCAGCAGCCCCCGGGGGGCCACAGATACGCAGTATTTT. Protein: CASSPRGATDTQYF.